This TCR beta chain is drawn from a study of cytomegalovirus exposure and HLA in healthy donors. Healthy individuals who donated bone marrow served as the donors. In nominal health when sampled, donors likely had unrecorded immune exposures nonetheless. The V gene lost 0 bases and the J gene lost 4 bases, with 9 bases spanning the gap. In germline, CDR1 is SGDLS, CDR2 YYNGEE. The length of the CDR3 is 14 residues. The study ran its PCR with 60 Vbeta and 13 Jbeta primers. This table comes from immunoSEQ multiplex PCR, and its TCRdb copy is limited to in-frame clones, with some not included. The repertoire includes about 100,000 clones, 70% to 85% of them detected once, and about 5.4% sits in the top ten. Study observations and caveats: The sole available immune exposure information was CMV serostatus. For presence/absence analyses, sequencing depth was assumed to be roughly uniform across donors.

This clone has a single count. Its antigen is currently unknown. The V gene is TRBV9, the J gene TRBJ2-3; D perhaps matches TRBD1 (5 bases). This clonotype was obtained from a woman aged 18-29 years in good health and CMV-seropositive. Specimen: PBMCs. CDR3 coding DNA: TGTGCCAGCAGCGTAGCCAGCAGGGCAGATACGCAGTATTTT. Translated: CASSVASRADTQYF. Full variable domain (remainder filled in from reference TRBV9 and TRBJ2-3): DSGVTQTPKHLITATGQRVTLRCSPRSGDLSVYWYQQSLDQGLQFLIQYYNGEERAKGNILERFSAQQFPDLHSELNLSSLELGDSALYFCASSVASRADTQYFGPGTRLTVL.